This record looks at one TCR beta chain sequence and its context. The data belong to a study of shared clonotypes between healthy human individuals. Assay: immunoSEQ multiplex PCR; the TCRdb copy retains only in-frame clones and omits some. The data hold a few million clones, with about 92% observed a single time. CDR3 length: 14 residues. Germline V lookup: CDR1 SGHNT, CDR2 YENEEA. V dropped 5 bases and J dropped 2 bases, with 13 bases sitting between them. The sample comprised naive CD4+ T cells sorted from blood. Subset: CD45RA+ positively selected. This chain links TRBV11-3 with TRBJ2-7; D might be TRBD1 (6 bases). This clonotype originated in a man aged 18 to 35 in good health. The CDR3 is CASSPRQAPYEQYF. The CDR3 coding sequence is TGTGCCAGCAGCCCACGACAGGCCCCCTACGAGCAGTACTTC.